The entry below describes one TCR beta chain. The antigen is not known. This CDR3 has 13 residues. V was cut by 1 base and J by 3 bases, with 7 bases left in between. Germline loops: CDR1 SGHRS, CDR2 YFSETQ. The data belong to a study of cytomegalovirus exposure and HLA in healthy donors. Study-level results: The majority of TCR sequences were rare, yet some public TCRs appeared in many donors. Reported results showed that the classifier diagnosed cytomegalovirus status with high specificity and sensitivity. TCR beta chains numbering 164 were designated cytomegalovirus-associated.

Profiled with immunoSEQ multiplex PCR; TCRdb holds only in-frame clones, not every one. This sample carries about 140,000 clones, less than 90% of them seen once, and the ten largest clones take about 2.8%. The donors were part of the roughly 120-subject validation cohort, which stood apart from the roughly 730-subject first cohort. The sample consisted of PBMCs. The TCR sequence derives from a man aged 18-30 years in good health and CMV-seronegative. This chain uses TRBV5-1 with TRBJ2-5; a possible D gene is TRBD1 (5 bases). The CDR3: CASSLSQEETQYF. The CDR3 region has the DNA TGCGCCAGCAGCTTGTCACAGGAAGAGACCCAGTACTTC. The whole variable domain, filled in from reference TRBV5-1 and TRBJ2-5, reads KAGVTQTPRYLIKTRGQQVTLSCSPISGHRSVSWYQQTPGQGLQFLFEYFSETQRNKGNFPGRFSGRQFSNSRSEMNVSTLELGDSALYLCASSLSQEETQYFGPGTRLLVL.